This T cell receptor beta chain was recorded in a study of shared T cell receptors in the human thymus. The CDR3 is 12 residues long. Germline loops: CDR1 GTSNPN, CDR2 SVGIG (reference sequence). V trimming: 4 bases; J trimming: 4 bases; junction bases outside the gene matches: 3. Assay: immunoSEQ multiplex PCR; the TCRdb copy retains only in-frame clones and omits some. The table records 500,000 to 750,000 clones, 70% to 90% of them present only once. These data also featured in a second study, about human thymus T cells. That work states: Biased V and J segment usage appeared in thymus and peripheral blood. A high degree of thymic repertoire overlap among unrelated individuals was reported in related research.

The sequenced sample consisted of thymocytes. The chain carries TRBV30 and TRBJ1-2; 7 positions match TRBD1. This receptor was identified in a boy in the first two years of life with a congenital heart defect. DNA for the CDR3: TGTGCCTGGACAGGGGGAGTCTATGGCTACACCTTC. Protein sequence: CAWTGGVYGYTF. The full variable domain, rest sourced from reference TRBV30 and TRBJ1-2, is SQTIHQWPATLVQPVGSPLSLECTVEGTSNPNLYWYRQAAGRGLQLLFYSVGIGQISSEVPQNLSASRPQDRQFILSSKKLLLSDSGFYLCAWTGGVYGYTFGSGTRLTVV.